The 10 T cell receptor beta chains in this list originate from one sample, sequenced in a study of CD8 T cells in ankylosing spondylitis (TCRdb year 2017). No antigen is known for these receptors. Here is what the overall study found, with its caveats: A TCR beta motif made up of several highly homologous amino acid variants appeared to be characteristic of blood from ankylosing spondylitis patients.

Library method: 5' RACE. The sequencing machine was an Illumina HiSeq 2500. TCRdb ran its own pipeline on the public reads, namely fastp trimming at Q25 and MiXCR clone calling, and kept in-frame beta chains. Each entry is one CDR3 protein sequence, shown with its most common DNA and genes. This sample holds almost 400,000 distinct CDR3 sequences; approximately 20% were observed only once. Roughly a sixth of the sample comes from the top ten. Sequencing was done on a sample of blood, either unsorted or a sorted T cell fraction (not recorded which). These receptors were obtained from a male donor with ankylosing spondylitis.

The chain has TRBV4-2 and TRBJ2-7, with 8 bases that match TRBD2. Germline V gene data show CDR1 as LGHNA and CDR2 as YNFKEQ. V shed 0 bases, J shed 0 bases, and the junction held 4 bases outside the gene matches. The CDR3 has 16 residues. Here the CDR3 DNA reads TGTGCCAGCAGCCAAGATCTACTAGCGGCCTCCTACGAGCAGTACTTC. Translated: CASSQDLLAASYEQYF.

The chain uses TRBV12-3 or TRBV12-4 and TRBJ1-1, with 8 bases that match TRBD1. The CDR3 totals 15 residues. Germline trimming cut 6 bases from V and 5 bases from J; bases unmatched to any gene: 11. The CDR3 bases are TGTGCCAGCAGGGCGATCGACAGGGGCTTAACTGAAGCTTTCTTT. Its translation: CASRAIDRGLTEAFF.

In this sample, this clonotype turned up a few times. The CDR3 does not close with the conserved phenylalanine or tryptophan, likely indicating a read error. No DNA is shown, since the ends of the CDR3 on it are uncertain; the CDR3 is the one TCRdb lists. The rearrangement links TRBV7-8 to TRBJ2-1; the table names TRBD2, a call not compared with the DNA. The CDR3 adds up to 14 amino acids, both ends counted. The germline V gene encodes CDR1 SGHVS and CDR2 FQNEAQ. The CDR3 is CASSLNLRREGRSL.

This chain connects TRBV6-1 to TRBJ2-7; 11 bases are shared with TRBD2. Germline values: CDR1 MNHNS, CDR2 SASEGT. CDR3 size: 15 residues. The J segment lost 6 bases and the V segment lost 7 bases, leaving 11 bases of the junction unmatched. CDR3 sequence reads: CASTQVTSGSLEQYF. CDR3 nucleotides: TGTGCCAGCACCCAAGTTACTAGCGGGAGTCTCGAGCAGTACTTC.

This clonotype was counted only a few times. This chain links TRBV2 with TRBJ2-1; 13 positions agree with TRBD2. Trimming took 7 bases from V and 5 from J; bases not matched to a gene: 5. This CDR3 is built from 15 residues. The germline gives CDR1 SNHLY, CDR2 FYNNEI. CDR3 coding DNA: TGTGCCAGCATCCCGGGACTAGCGGGAAACAATGAGCAGTTCTTC. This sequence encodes CASIPGLAGNNEQFF. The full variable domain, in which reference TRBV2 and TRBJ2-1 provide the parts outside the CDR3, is EPEVTQTPSHQVTQMGQEVILRCVPISNHLYFYWYRQILGQKVEFLVSFYNNEISEKSEIFDDQFSVERPDGSNFTLKIRSTKLEDSAMYFCASIPGLAGNNEQFFGPGTRLTVL.

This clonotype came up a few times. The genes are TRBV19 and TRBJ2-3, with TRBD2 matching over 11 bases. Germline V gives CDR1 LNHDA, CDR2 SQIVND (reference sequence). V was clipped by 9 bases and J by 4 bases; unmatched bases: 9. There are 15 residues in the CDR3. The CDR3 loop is CASENLAGGSDTQYF. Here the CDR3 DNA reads TGTGCCAGCGAGAATTTAGCGGGAGGGTCAGATACGCAGTATTTT. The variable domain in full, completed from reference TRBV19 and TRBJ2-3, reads DGGITQSPKYLFRKEGQNVTLSCEQNLNHDAMYWYRQDPGQGLRLIYYSQIVNDFQKGDIAEGYSVSREKKESFPLTVTSAQKNPTAFYLCASENLAGGSDTQYFGPGTRLTVL.

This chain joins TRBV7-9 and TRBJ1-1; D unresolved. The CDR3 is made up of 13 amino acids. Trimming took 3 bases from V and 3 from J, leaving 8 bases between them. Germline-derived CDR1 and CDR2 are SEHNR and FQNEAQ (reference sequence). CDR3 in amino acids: CASSFNPDTEAFF. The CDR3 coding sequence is TGTGCCAGCAGCTTTAACCCCGACACTGAAGCTTTCTTT.

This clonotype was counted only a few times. The CDR3 protein is CASSGLGQQAYEQYF. The CDR3 nucleotides read TGTGCCAGCAGTGGGCTAGGACAACAAGCCTACGAGCAGTACTTC. The V call is TRBV12-3 or TRBV12-4, the J call TRBJ2-7; D is possibly TRBD1 (5 bases). V lost 5 bases and J 2 bases, leaving 16 bases between the germline ends. This CDR3 region has 15 residues.

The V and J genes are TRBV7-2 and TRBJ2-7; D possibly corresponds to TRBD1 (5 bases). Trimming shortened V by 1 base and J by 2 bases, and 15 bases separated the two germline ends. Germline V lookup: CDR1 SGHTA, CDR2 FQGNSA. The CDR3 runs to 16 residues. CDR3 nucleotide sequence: TGTGCCAGCAGCTTAGATTGGGCAGGGCTCGCCTACGAGCAGTACTTC. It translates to CASSLDWAGLAYEQYF.

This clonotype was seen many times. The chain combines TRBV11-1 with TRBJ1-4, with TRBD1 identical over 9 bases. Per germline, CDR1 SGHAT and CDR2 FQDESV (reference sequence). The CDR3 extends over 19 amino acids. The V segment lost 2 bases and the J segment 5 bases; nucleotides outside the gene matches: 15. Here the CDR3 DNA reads TGTGCCAGCAGCTTACGAGATACAGGGGGCGTACTGGGAAATGAAAAACTGTTTTTT. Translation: CASSLRDTGGVLGNEKLFF.